This record covers a single T cell receptor (beta chain). These data are taken from a study of T cell changes during pregnancy in multiple sclerosis. Produced via immunoSEQ multiplex PCR; TCRdb's table is partial and in-frame only. This table holds some 80,000 clones, over 85% found once. Unmatched junction bases numbered 6, after V lost 3 bases and J lost 5 bases. Looked up from germline, CDR1 is ENHRY and CDR2 is SYGVKD. CDR3 length equals 15 residues. The clonotype originates from a female donor with multiple sclerosis, enrolled in a pregnancy study. The V gene is TRBV10-3, the J gene TRBJ2-1; 8 bases match TRBD1. This specimen consisted of CD4+ T cells from peripheral blood mononuclear cells, obtained after pregnancy. CDR3: CAISEGQGANNEQFF. Written as DNA, the CDR3 is TGTGCCATCAGTGAAGGGCAGGGGGCGAACAATGAGCAGTTCTTC.